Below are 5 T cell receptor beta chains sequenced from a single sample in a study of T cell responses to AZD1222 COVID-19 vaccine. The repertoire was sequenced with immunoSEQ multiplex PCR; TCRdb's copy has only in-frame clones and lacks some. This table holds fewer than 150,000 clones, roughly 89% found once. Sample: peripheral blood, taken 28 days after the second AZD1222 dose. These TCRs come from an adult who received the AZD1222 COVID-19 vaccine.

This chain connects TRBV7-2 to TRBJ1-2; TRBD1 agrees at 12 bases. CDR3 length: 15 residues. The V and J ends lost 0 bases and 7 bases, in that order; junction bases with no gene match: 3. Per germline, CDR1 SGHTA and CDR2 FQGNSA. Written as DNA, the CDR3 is TGTGCCAGCAGCTTAGCGGGACAGGGGGCGGGTGGCTACACCTTC. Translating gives CASSLAGQGAGGYTF.

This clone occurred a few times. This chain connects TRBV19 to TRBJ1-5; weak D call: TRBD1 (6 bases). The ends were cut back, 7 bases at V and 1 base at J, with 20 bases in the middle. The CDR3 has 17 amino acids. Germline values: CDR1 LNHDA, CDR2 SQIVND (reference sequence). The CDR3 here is CASTRGERGVSNQPQHF. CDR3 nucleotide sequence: TGTGCCAGTACCAGGGGTGAGAGGGGGGTGAGCAATCAGCCCCAGCATTTT.

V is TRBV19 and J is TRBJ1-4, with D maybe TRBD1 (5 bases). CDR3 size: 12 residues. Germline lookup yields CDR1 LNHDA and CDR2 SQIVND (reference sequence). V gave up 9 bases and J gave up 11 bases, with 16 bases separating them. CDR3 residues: CASRVGGDKLFF. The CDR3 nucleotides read TGTGCCAGCCGGGTGGGCGGGGACAAACTGTTTTTT.

Here the CDR3 reads CASSLGPLATGELFF. As DNA, the CDR3 is TGCGCCAGCAGCTTGGGGCCATTAGCGACCGGGGAGCTGTTTTTT. The chain has TRBV5-1 and TRBJ2-2; D possibly corresponds to TRBD2 (5 bases). There are 15 residues in the CDR3. Germline V gene sequence: CDR1 SGHRS, CDR2 YFSETQ. Trimming took 0 bases from V and 5 from J, leaving 11 bases between them. Full variable domain (rest looked up from reference TRBV5-1 and TRBJ2-2): KAGVTQTPRYLIKTRGQQVTLSCSPISGHRSVSWYQQTPGQGLQFLFEYFSETQRNKGNFPGRFSGRQFSNSRSEMNVSTLELGDSALYLCASSLGPLATGELFFGEGSRLTVL.

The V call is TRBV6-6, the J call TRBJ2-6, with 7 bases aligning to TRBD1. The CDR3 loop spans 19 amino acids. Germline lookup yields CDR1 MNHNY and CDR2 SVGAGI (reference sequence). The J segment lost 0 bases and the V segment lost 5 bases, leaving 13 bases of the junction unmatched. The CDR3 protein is CASSPPRTGYASGANVLTF. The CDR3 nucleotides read TGTGCCAGCAGTCCCCCCAGGACAGGTTATGCCTCTGGGGCCAACGTCCTGACTTTC.